These 18 T cell receptor beta chains were all obtained from the same sample, sequenced in a study of shared clonotypes between healthy human individuals. Libraries were prepared by immunoSEQ multiplex PCR; TCRdb keeps only in-frame clonotypes and omits some of them. The table lists roughly 2.5 million clones, around 90% of them singletons, with under 0.15% in the top ten. Source material: naive CD4+ T cells sorted from blood. The subset denotes: CD45RA+ positively selected. Receptors were obtained from a man aged 18 to 29 in good health.

The chain uses TRBV19 and TRBJ1-5; the D gene is possibly TRBD1 (5 bases). The CDR3 loop spans 16 amino acids. Trimming pared 7 bases from V and 4 bases from J, leaving 20 bases between. Germline V gives CDR1 LNHDA, CDR2 SQIVND (reference sequence). CDR3 region: CASKQRGRGSNQPQHF. In DNA, the CDR3 is TGTGCCAGTAAGCAAAGGGGAAGGGGTTCGAATCAGCCCCAGCATTTT.

The V call is TRBV5-1, the J call TRBJ1-6; TRBD1 is a possible D gene (6 bases). This CDR3 has 15 amino acids. The germline gives CDR1 SGHRS, CDR2 YFSETQ. Trimming cost V 2 bases and J 6 bases, with 12 bases left between them. This chain's CDR3 is CASSLPGGSNSPLHF. The CDR3 DNA reads as TGCGCCAGCAGCTTACCTGGGGGCAGTAATTCACCCCTCCACTTT. Full variable domain (missing parts from reference TRBV5-1 and TRBJ1-6): KAGVTQTPRYLIKTRGQQVTLSCSPISGHRSVSWYQQTPGQGLQFLFEYFSETQRNKGNFPGRFSGRQFSNSRSEMNVSTLELGDSALYLCASSLPGGSNSPLHFGNGTRLTVT.

The rearrangement uses TRBV10-3 and TRBJ2-1; 8 nucleotides agree with TRBD1. Trimming removed 7 bases from V and 8 bases from J; junction bases left unmatched: 4. The CDR3 is 12 amino acids. CDR1 is ENHRY and CDR2 is SYGVKD in the germline V gene. For the CDR3, the DNA is TGTGCCATCACCGGACAGGGCCATGAGCAGTTCTTC. Translation gives CAITGQGHEQFF.

This clone came up a few times. The chain couples TRBV27 to TRBJ2-7; D is unclear. CDR1 and CDR2 (germline): MNHEY, SMNVEV (reference sequence). The CDR3 is 13 residues long. V was cut by 4 bases and J by 3 bases, with 10 bases left in between. CDR3 nucleotides: TGTGCCAGCAGTTCCAGGCCATTCTACGAGCAGTACTTC. Amino acids: CASSSRPFYEQYF.

The CDR3 sequence: CASSSTGKGFQETQYF. The CDR3 DNA sequence: TGTGCCAGCAGCTCTACAGGGAAGGGGTTCCAAGAGACCCAGTACTTC. The rearrangement uses TRBV5-4 and TRBJ2-5; possibly TRBD1 for D (6 bases). This CDR3 region has 16 residues. The germline gives CDR1 SGHNT, CDR2 YYREEE (reference sequence). V was trimmed by 3 bases and J by 1 base, leaving 16 bases between them.

A single count supports this clone. The chain couples TRBV4-3 to TRBJ2-7, with 7 bases aligning to TRBD1. V was pared by 1 base and J by 1 base, with 4 bases of the junction left unmatched. The CDR3 is made up of 15 amino acids. CDR1 is LGHNA, CDR2 YSLEER, per germline. DNA of the CDR3: TGCGCCAGCAGCCAAGCCCCGGGACAGTCCTACGAGCAGTACTTC. It yields the protein CASSQAPGQSYEQYF.

The chain links TRBV7-2 to TRBJ2-5; D is possibly TRBD2 (5 bases). The V end was cut by 1 base, the J end by 4 bases, with 10 bases between. The CDR3 runs to 14 residues. Germline V CDR1 and CDR2: SGHTA, FQGNSA. CDR3 DNA sequence: TGTGCCAGCAGCTTAGGCCTAGCTGTAGAGACCCAGTACTTC. This gives the protein CASSLGLAVETQYF.

The chain couples TRBV10-3 to TRBJ1-5; D is unresolved. Trimming took 2 bases from V and 3 from J, leaving 5 bases between them. Per the germline V gene, CDR1 is ENHRY and CDR2 is SYGVKD. This CDR3 has 13 amino acids. The CDR3 spells CAISEQLNQPQHF. The DNA for the CDR3 is TGTGCCATCAGTGAGCAGCTCAATCAGCCCCAGCATTTT.

J is TRBJ2-3 and V is TRBV28; D is perhaps TRBD2 (5 bases). The germline V gene encodes CDR1 MDHEN and CDR2 SYDVKM. Trimming stripped 8 bases from V and 3 bases from J, with 15 bases between. The CDR3 contains 14 residues. The DNA of the CDR3 is TGTGCCAGCTCAGGCTCGTCGGGGACAGATACGCAGTATTTT. It translates to CASSGSSGTDTQYF.

V is TRBV6-5 and J is TRBJ2-7; 8 bases line up with TRBD1. Per the germline V gene, CDR1 is MNHEY and CDR2 is SVGAGI. This CDR3 is 15 amino acids long. After removal of 3 bases from V and 3 bases from J, the junction contained 7 bases not matched to a gene. The CDR3 loop reads CASSYKWTGNYEQYF. Here the CDR3 DNA reads TGTGCCAGCAGTTATAAGTGGACAGGGAACTACGAGCAGTACTTC.

The table lists this clone with a count of one. The chain employs TRBV5-1 and TRBJ1-4; D ambiguous. Germline CDR1 and CDR2: SGHRS and YFSETQ. V lost 0 bases and J 8 bases, leaving 8 bases between the germline ends. The CDR3 extends over 13 amino acids. The CDR3 spells CASSLDSGEKLFF. For the CDR3, the DNA is TGCGCCAGCAGCTTGGACTCCGGAGAAAAACTGTTTTTT.

This clone was recorded a few times. The gene calls are TRBV5-1 and TRBJ2-3, with TRBD2 identical over 9 bases. Germline V gene lookup returns CDR1 SGHRS and CDR2 YFSETQ. The CDR3 has 17 residues. Trimming removed 4 bases from V and 0 bases from J; junction bases left unmatched: 9. In nucleotides, the CDR3 is TGCGCCAGCAGCCTTAGACCTAGCGGGATTAGCACAGATACGCAGTATTTT. Translated, it gives CASSLRPSGISTDTQYF.

As regards this clone: The sample contains more than one DNA sequence encoding this CDR3. The genes are TRBV6-5 and TRBJ2-7, with D possibly being TRBD1 (5 bases). CDR1 and CDR2 from the germline V gene are MNHEY and SVGAGI. V dropped 3 bases and J dropped 0 bases, with 9 bases sitting between them. The CDR3 extends over 14 amino acids. The CDR3 loop reads CASSYSRASYEQYF. The CDR3, as DNA: TGTGCCAGCAGTTATTCCAGGGCCTCCTACGAGCAGTACTTC.

As regards this clone: Other DNA sequences in this sample translate to the same CDR3. The V gene is TRBV28, the J gene TRBJ2-3; perhaps TRBD2 as D (6 bases). This CDR3 has 15 amino acids. V shed 2 bases and J shed 0 bases, with 9 bases lying between them. Germline CDR1 MDHEN, CDR2 SYDVKM. CDR3 amino acids: CASSLGGFSTDTQYF. The CDR3 bases are TGTGCCAGCAGTTTAGGGGGGTTTAGCACAGATACGCAGTATTTT.

The genes are TRBV5-6 and TRBJ2-1; D not certain. The CDR3 extends over 10 amino acids. V was clipped by 4 bases and J by 7 bases, with 3 bases between them. The germline V gene encodes CDR1 SGHDT and CDR2 YYEEEE. The CDR3 protein is CASSKNEQFF. CDR3 in DNA: TGTGCCAGCAGCAAAAATGAGCAGTTCTTC.

This chain links TRBV7-9 with TRBJ1-2; no clear D gene. The CDR3 runs 16 residues. Trimming stripped 5 bases from V and 4 bases from J, with 20 bases between. Germline CDR1 is SEHNR and CDR2 is FQNEAQ (reference sequence). This CDR3 is CASSVPGIAASYGYTF. Written as DNA, the CDR3 is TGTGCCAGCAGCGTACCAGGTATAGCGGCGAGCTATGGCTACACCTTC.

This chain uses TRBV11-2 with TRBJ2-5, with D perhaps TRBD2 (5 bases). The closer fit of TRBJ2-7 to the DNA end suggests the J call may be wrong. From germline, CDR1 is SGHAT and CDR2 FQNNGV. The CDR3 runs to 13 residues. The CDR3 sequence: CASSSAGTYEQYF. The CDR3 DNA follows: TGTGCCAGCAGCTCGGCCGGGACCTACGAGCAGTACTTC.

V usage is TRBV2 and J usage is TRBJ1-6; no clear D. Trimming took off 2 bases at V and 10 bases at J, with 9 bases between the two ends. The CDR3 totals 13 residues. Germline V lookup: CDR1 SNHLY, CDR2 FYNNEI. The CDR3 loop reads CASSEMGGSPLHF. In DNA, the CDR3 is TGTGCCAGCAGTGAAATGGGAGGCTCACCCCTCCACTTT.